This T cell receptor (beta chain) stems from a study of T cell changes during pregnancy in multiple sclerosis (dated by TCRdb to the late 2010s). For the wider study: Changes in the T cell repertoire over the course of pregnancy were examined in this study in women with multiple sclerosis.

V loses 2 bases of germline sequence and J loses 0 bases, and the interval between the two ends is 8 bases. Taken from the germline V gene, the CDR1 and CDR2 loops are LGHNA and YNFKEQ. From the cysteine through the phenylalanine, the CDR3 covers 16 amino acids. Only CDR3 DNA is held: 48 bases, read in frame from base 1. The library was prepared using the immunoSEQ multiplex PCR assay. The clones in this table, taken by TCRdb from immuneACCESS, are in-frame only. Not every clone is retained; where verified, under half of the shortfall comes from an unresolved V gene, and the cause of the rest is unknown. This sample is represented by about 31,000 clones; 75% to 95% of them were singletons. The leading ten clones occupy around 4% of the sample. Comments on this clone: There is no known antigen for this receptor. There are no base qualities to consult, and no much larger clone falls within one base.

The specimen was CD8+ T cells from peripheral blood mononuclear cells, collected in the second trimester of pregnancy. The V gene is TRBV4-2 and the J gene is TRBJ1-6, and TRBD1 may be the D gene, going by 6 matching bases. The sequence derives from a female donor with multiple sclerosis, enrolled in a pregnancy study. In nucleotide form, the sequence is TGTGCCAGCAGCCAACGGGACAACTCCTATAATTCACCCCTCCACTTT. Its translation reads: CASSQRDNSYNSPLHF.